This T cell receptor beta chain was identified during a study of Graves' ophthalmopathy and Graves' hyperthyroidism. This clonotype was recorded at least ten times. Transcripts of RNA were the source for amplifying TCR beta CDR3 regions. First-round RT-PCR used HTBI primers; second-round multiplex PCR followed. MiXCR, applied by TCRdb to the multiplex PCR reads, yields one record per CDR3 protein. The table shows 350,000 to 450,000 distinct CDR3 sequences, with around 21% occurring only once. The CDR3 length is 17 residues. V was cut by 2 bases and J by 0 bases, with 17 bases left in between. Germline CDR1 reads GTSNPN; CDR2 reads SVGIG (reference sequence).

Sequencing input: peripheral blood. The chain employs TRBV30 and TRBJ1-5; tentatively, D is TRBD1 (5 bases). The sequence came from a woman aged 18-29 years with stable Graves' hyperthyroidism. This chain's CDR3 is CAWSQGTDSYSNQPQHF. The CDR3 DNA reads as TGTGCCTGGAGTCAAGGTACCGACAGCTATAGCAATCAGCCCCAGCATTTT.